The T cell receptor beta chain described here comes from a study of neoadjuvant nivolumab and ipilimumab in lung cancer. Note on this clone: What it binds is not known.

With 4 bases clipped from V and 3 bases from J, the junction kept 2 bases outside the gene matches. The CDR3 is made up of 13 amino acids. The germline CDR1 and CDR2 sequences are SEHNR and FQNEAQ (reference sequence). Here immunoSEQ multiplex PCR was the method, and the copy in TCRdb shows in-frame clones only, minus some. The sample lists about 4,300 clones, about four fifths occurring once. The study's findings and limits: Only a single major-pathologic-response sample was available for clonality analysis. A small number of samples were TCR sequenced. Resected-tumor TCR richness correlated positively with pretherapy blood richness. Only two of four nivolumab-treated tumors gained richness and clonality by surgery.

J is TRBJ1-2 and V is TRBV7-9; 7 nucleotides agree with TRBD1. This specimen consisted of normal lung tissue adjacent to the tumor, obtained after neoadjuvant nivolumab, alone or with ipilimumab, at or shortly before surgery. This TCR was sampled from an adult with non-small cell lung cancer. Some clones in this sample may be carry-over from other donors' samples. The CDR3 nucleotides read TGTGCCAGCAGCTCAACAGGGGACTATGGCTACACCTTC. Translating it yields CASSSTGDYGYTF.